The 32 T cell receptor beta chains below come from one sample, sequenced in a study of T cell responses to AZD1222 COVID-19 vaccine. TCRdb's table, derived via immunoSEQ multiplex PCR, lists solely in-frame clones and lacks some. The repertoire has roughly 150,000 clones, about 90% of them found once; the top ten carry 9.3%. Sequenced material: peripheral blood, taken 28 days after the second AZD1222 dose. The origin of the receptors is an adult who received the AZD1222 COVID-19 vaccine.

The chain carries TRBV29-1 and TRBJ2-5; 7 nucleotides agree with TRBD1. Germline CDR1 SQVTM, CDR2 ANQGSEA. The CDR3 extends over 14 amino acids. Losses at the gene ends were 5 bases for V and 4 bases for J; bases not matched to a gene: 10. CDR3 amino acids: CSVHRGLRTETQYF. In nucleotides, the CDR3 is TGCAGCGTTCACAGGGGATTAAGGACAGAGACCCAGTACTTC. Combining the CDR3 with reference TRBV29-1 and TRBJ2-5 gives the whole variable domain SAVISQKPSRDICQRGTSLTIQCQVDSQVTMMFWYRQQPGQSLTLIATANQGSEATYESGFVIDKFPISRPNLTFSTLTVSNMSPEDSSIYLCSVHRGLRTETQYFGPGTRLLVL.

This clone came up once. The V and J genes are TRBV6-1 and TRBJ1-6; D is unclear. Trimming cost V 1 base and J 7 bases, with 5 bases left between them. This CDR3 contains 13 residues. The V gene's germline CDR1 is MNHNS and CDR2 SASEGT. The CDR3 sequence is CASSEGRNSPLHF. CDR3 coding DNA: TGTGCCAGCAGTGAAGGGCGGAATTCACCCCTCCACTTT.

The V and J genes are TRBV19 and TRBJ1-4; 8 bases match TRBD1. Germline-derived CDR1 and CDR2 are LNHDA and SQIVND (reference sequence). The CDR3 has 15 residues. V shed 3 bases, J shed 7 bases, and the junction held 7 bases outside the gene matches. The CDR3 bases are TGTGCCAGTAGTATGATCGACAGGGGTAGTGAAAAACTGTTTTTT. It yields the protein CASSMIDRGSEKLFF. Based on the CDR3 plus reference TRBV19 and TRBJ1-4, the full variable domain is DGGITQSPKYLFRKEGQNVTLSCEQNLNHDAMYWYRQDPGQGLRLIYYSQIVNDFQKGDIAEGYSVSREKKESFPLTVTSAQKNPTAFYLCASSMIDRGSEKLFFGSGTQLSVL.

The chain is built from TRBV30 and TRBJ2-7, with 7 bases fitting TRBD1. Germline assignment: CDR1 GTSNPN and CDR2 SVGIG (reference sequence). This CDR3 is built from 13 residues. The V segment lost 2 bases and the J segment 0 bases; nucleotides outside the gene matches: 1. CDR3 sequence reads: CAWSRGLSYEQYF. In DNA, the CDR3 is TGTGCCTGGAGTAGGGGGCTCTCCTACGAGCAGTACTTC.

On this clone: The same CDR3 is also encoded by other DNA sequences in this sample. J is TRBJ2-1 and V is TRBV9; 8 bases align to TRBD1. Trimming removed 0 bases from V and 2 bases from J; junction bases left unmatched: 1. There are 15 residues in the CDR3. CDR1 is SGDLS, CDR2 YYNGEE, per germline. The CDR3 protein is CASSVEGQAYNEQFF. The CDR3 DNA reads TGTGCCAGCAGCGTAGAGGGACAGGCCTACAATGAGCAGTTCTTC.

At least ten counts were recorded for this clone. This sequence joins TRBV6-1 and TRBJ2-3; D call uncertain. V was cut by 1 base and J by 5 bases, with 13 bases left in between. The CDR3 is 15 amino acids. Per germline, CDR1 MNHNS and CDR2 SASEGT. The DNA of the CDR3 is TGTGCCAGCAGTGAAGAGGTGGCCGAATTAGATACGCAGTATTTT. Its protein is CASSEEVAELDTQYF.

The chain carries TRBV7-3 and TRBJ2-3, with D maybe TRBD2 (6 bases). Germline CDR1 and CDR2: SGHTA and FQGTGA. CDR3 length: 15 residues. V was cut by 4 bases and J by 6 bases, with 17 bases left in between. This CDR3 is CASSSRSGVGDTQYF. CDR3 DNA sequence: TGTGCCAGCAGCTCCAGGTCGGGGGTTGGTGATACGCAGTATTTT.

This CDR3 is CASRLPGRGQINTEAFF. The CDR3 coding sequence is TGTGCCAGCAGGCTGCCGGGGAGGGGACAAATAAACACTGAAGCTTTCTTT. This rearrangement joins TRBV7-9 to TRBJ1-1; TRBD1 might be the D (6 bases). CDR1 is SEHNR, CDR2 FQNEAQ, per germline (reference sequence). The CDR3 runs to 17 residues. V dropped 6 bases and J dropped 2 bases, with 22 bases sitting between them.

The CDR3 DNA is TGTGCCACCAGCAACCACAGGGGCGGGAACGGCGGCACCGGGGAGCTGTTTTTT. Protein sequence: CATSNHRGGNGGTGELFF. The chain employs TRBV15 and TRBJ2-2, with D perhaps matching TRBD1 (7 bases). The CDR3 contains 18 residues. CDR1 and CDR2 (germline): LNHNV, YYDKDF (reference sequence). V dropped 4 bases and J dropped 4 bases, with 22 bases sitting between them. Combining the CDR3 with reference TRBV15 and TRBJ2-2 gives the whole variable domain DAMVIQNPRYQVTQFGKPVTLSCSQTLNHNVMYWYQQKSSQAPKLLFHYYDKDFNNEADTPDNFQSRRPNTSFCFLDIRSPGLGDTAMYLCATSNHRGGNGGTGELFFGEGSRLTVL.

This chain connects TRBV30 to TRBJ2-1, with 7 bases that match TRBD1. The CDR3 loop spans 13 amino acids. Germline CDR1 is GTSNPN and CDR2 is SVGIG (reference sequence). Unmatched junction bases numbered 5, after V lost 4 bases and J lost 5 bases. CDR3 loop: CAWTKTGNNEQFF. CDR3 DNA sequence: TGTGCCTGGACCAAGACAGGGAACAATGAGCAGTTCTTC.

V and J are TRBV5-6 and TRBJ1-2; 7 positions match TRBD1. The trim removed 0 bases at V and 4 bases at J, leaving 9 bases unmatched. CDR1 and CDR2 from the germline V gene are SGHDT and YYEEEE. This CDR3 contains 16 residues. Here the CDR3 reads CASSLADLGGVYGYTF. CDR3 bases: TGTGCCAGCAGCTTGGCGGACTTAGGGGGCGTCTATGGCTACACCTTC. Filled out from reference TRBV5-6 and TRBJ1-2, the complete variable domain reads DAGVTQSPTHLIKTRGQQVTLRCSPKSGHDTVSWYQQALGQGPQFIFQYYEEEERQRGNFPDRFSGHQFPNYSSELNVNALLLGDSALYLCASSLADLGGVYGYTFGSGTRLTVV.

The chain uses TRBV5-1 and TRBJ2-4; 8 bases match TRBD1. The CDR3 runs to 15 residues. The V gene end was trimmed by 2 bases and the J gene end by 6 bases; junction bases not matched to a gene: 7. Germline assignment: CDR1 SGHRS and CDR2 YFSETQ. The CDR3, as DNA: TGCGCCAGCAGCTTCGACAGGGGAGCCTCAAACATTCAGTACTTC. This sequence encodes CASSFDRGASNIQYF.

This chain connects TRBV11-2 to TRBJ2-1; D could derive from TRBD1 or TRBD2 (5 bases each). The CDR3 is 16 residues long. CDR1 is SGHAT and CDR2 is FQNNGV in the germline V gene. Trimming left V 3 bases short and J 3 bases short, with 15 bases between. In DNA form, the CDR3 reads TGTGCCAGCAGCTTGGCCCCGGGGCCGTTCTACAATGAGCAGTTCTTC. Its protein is CASSLAPGPFYNEQFF.

The CDR3 protein is CASSLGTRGNNEQFF. CDR3 sequence (DNA): TGTGCCAGCAGCCTCGGGACTAGAGGGAACAATGAGCAGTTCTTC. The rearrangement uses TRBV4-2 and TRBJ2-1; the match to TRBD2 covers 8 bases. Trimming removed 4 bases from V and 5 bases from J; junction bases left unmatched: 7. The germline V gene encodes CDR1 LGHNA and CDR2 YNFKEQ. This CDR3 is 15 amino acids long.

The chain combines TRBV3-1 (or the pseudogene TRBV3-2) with TRBJ1-3; 9 bases fit TRBD1. From germline, CDR1 is LGHDT and CDR2 YNNKEL (reference sequence). V lost 5 bases to trimming and J lost 1 base; unmatched junction nucleotides: 9. The CDR3 length is 17 residues. CDR3 nucleotides: TGTGCCAGCAGCTTACAGGGGGCAGGGGGTTCTGGAAACACCATATATTTT. Residues: CASSLQGAGGSGNTIYF.

This chain uses TRBV3-1 (or the pseudogene TRBV3-2) with TRBJ2-7; D is ambiguous. Trimming took 2 bases from V and 4 from J, leaving 6 bases between them. The germline CDR1 and CDR2 sequences are LGHDT and YNNKEL (reference sequence). The CDR3 loop spans 12 amino acids. Here the CDR3 reads CASSQNRYEQYF. The CDR3 bases are TGTGCCAGCAGCCAAAATAGGTACGAGCAGTACTTC.

The chain employs TRBV14 and TRBJ1-2, with 9 positions matching TRBD1. In germline, CDR1 is SGHDN, CDR2 FVKESK. The CDR3 has 14 amino acids. V lost 5 bases and J lost 5; bases outside the gene matches: 6. For the CDR3, the DNA is TGTGCCAGCAGCTTGGACAGGGGCCGGTATGGCTACACCTTC. It is translated as CASSLDRGRYGYTF.

The V call is TRBV7-8, the J call TRBJ1-2; no reliable D call. V was clipped by 1 base and J by 4 bases, with 10 bases between them. The CDR3 spans 14 residues. Per the germline V gene, CDR1 is SGHVS and CDR2 is FQNEAQ. CDR3 DNA: TGTGCCAGCAGCTTAGGCAGCTCCCTCTATGGCTACACCTTC. It encodes CASSLGSSLYGYTF.

The chain employs TRBV18 and TRBJ2-1; D might be TRBD2 (6 bases). The CDR3 is made up of 14 amino acids. Germline CDR1 KGHSH, CDR2 LQKENI. V was clipped by 0 bases and J by 8 bases, with 11 bases between them. DNA of the CDR3: TGTGCCAGCTCACCACCTATGGGCGGGGATGAGCAGTTCTTC. This gives the protein CASSPPMGGDEQFF.

This rearrangement joins TRBV5-6 to TRBJ1-1; 12 bases match TRBD1. This CDR3 region has 18 residues. Unmatched junction bases numbered 9, after V lost 3 bases and J lost 0 bases. Germline CDR1 and CDR2: SGHDT and YYEEEE. The CDR3 bases are TGTGCCAGCAGCTCGGGACAGGGGGCCATTACTATGAACACTGAAGCTTTCTTT. The encoded protein is CASSSGQGAITMNTEAFF.

This clone was detected many times. The gene calls are TRBV10-2 and TRBJ2-5, with D possibly being TRBD1 (7 bases). Germline V gives CDR1 WSHSY, CDR2 SAAADI. The CDR3 has 14 residues. Trimming shortened V by 3 bases and J by 4 bases, and 12 bases separated the two germline ends. CDR3 in DNA: TGCGCCAGCAGTGAATGGCAGGGGGGAGAGACCCAGTACTTC. Translated: CASSEWQGGETQYF.

In regard to this clone: The junction and the germline gene differ at one end; a read error may be behind it. The J gene is TRBJ1-2, the V gene TRBV5-4; 9 nucleotides match TRBD1. The length of the CDR3 is 15 residues. Germline CDR1 SGHNT, CDR2 YYREEE (reference sequence). Here the CDR3 reads CASSLAGQGGNGYTF. The CDR3, as DNA: TGTGCCAGCAGCTTGGCGGGACAGGGAGGTAATGGCTATACCTTC.

The rearrangement joins TRBV21-1 to TRBJ1-3; the table gives TRBD1 as D, unverified against the DNA. TRBV21-1 is a known pseudogene. CDR3 length: 17 amino acids. This CDR3 is CASSKISPRVDGNTIYF. CDR3 coding DNA: TGTGCCAGCAGCAAAATTTCCCCCAGGGTTGACGGAAACACCATATATTTT.

The chain combines TRBV27 with TRBJ2-2; the match to TRBD2 covers 12 bases. CDR1 and CDR2 (germline): MNHEY, SMNVEV (reference sequence). Trimming removed 10 bases from V and 6 bases from J; junction bases left unmatched: 3. This CDR3 is 13 amino acids long. CDR3 in amino acids: CATRTSGAGELFF. CDR3 coding DNA: TGTGCCACCCGGACTAGCGGGGCCGGGGAGCTGTTTTTT.

The V call is TRBV18, the J call TRBJ1-5, with D perhaps TRBD1 (6 bases). The V gene's germline CDR1 is KGHSH and CDR2 LQKENI. Trimming stripped 8 bases from V and 2 bases from J, with 13 bases between. The CDR3 extends over 14 amino acids. The CDR3 DNA reads TGTGCCAGCGACAGACAGGTACGCAATCAGCCCCAGCATTTT. As protein: CASDRQVRNQPQHF.

The V gene is TRBV27, the J gene TRBJ2-1; 8 bases agree with TRBD2. The CDR3 totals 16 residues. Germline loops: CDR1 MNHEY, CDR2 SMNVEV (reference sequence). V shed 6 bases and J 2 bases; nucleotides not matched to a gene: 9. The CDR3 coding sequence is TGTGCCAGCAGGCAATTAGCGGGAATAACCTACAATGAGCAGTTCTTC. Protein: CASRQLAGITYNEQFF.

The rearrangement uses TRBV27 and TRBJ2-7; 10 positions match TRBD1. The V gene's germline CDR1 is MNHEY and CDR2 SMNVEV (reference sequence). This CDR3 has 15 residues. The junction had 4 bases not matched to a gene; V was cut back by 3 bases and J by 2 bases. The CDR3 DNA reads as TGTGCCAGCAGTTTTTCCGGGACAGGGGCCTACGAGCAGTACTTC. Its translation: CASSFSGTGAYEQYF.

The gene calls are TRBV19 and TRBJ1-5, with unresolved D. The ends were cut back, 7 bases at V and 6 bases at J, with 19 bases in the middle. This CDR3 spans 15 amino acids. Germline-derived CDR1 and CDR2 are LNHDA and SQIVND (reference sequence). The CDR3 sequence: CASISEAGGRQPQHF. In DNA form, the CDR3 reads TGTGCCAGTATCTCCGAAGCCGGTGGTCGTCAGCCCCAGCATTTT. The whole variable domain, filled in from reference TRBV19 and TRBJ1-5, reads DGGITQSPKYLFRKEGQNVTLSCEQNLNHDAMYWYRQDPGQGLRLIYYSQIVNDFQKGDIAEGYSVSREKKESFPLTVTSAQKNPTAFYLCASISEAGGRQPQHFGDGTRLSIL.

The chain joins TRBV12-5 to TRBJ1-3; D gene ambiguous. CDR1 LGHNT and CDR2 FRNRAP come from the germline V gene. The V end lost 6 bases, the J end lost 3 bases, and 3 bases lay between the germline ends. The CDR3 length is 11 residues. The CDR3 sequence is CASGLGNTIYF. The CDR3 nucleotides read TGTGCTAGTGGCCTTGGAAACACCATATATTTT.

The V gene is TRBV10-1, the J gene TRBJ2-3; D gene unclear. The V and J ends lost 3 bases and 4 bases respectively, with 11 bases between them. The CDR3 is 14 residues long. CDR1 is WNHNN and CDR2 is SYGVQD in the germline V gene (reference sequence). The CDR3: CASSERVDADTQYF. DNA for the CDR3: TGCGCCAGCAGTGAAAGGGTAGACGCAGATACGCAGTATTTT.

The CDR3 reads CASSLYGTGAPLPLHF. Written as DNA, the CDR3 is TGCGCCAGCAGCTTGTATGGGACAGGGGCCCCGTTGCCCCTCCACTTT. The rearrangement uses TRBV5-1 and TRBJ1-6; TRBD1 aligns across 10 bases. The V segment lost 1 base and the J segment 13 bases; nucleotides outside the gene matches: 11. Germline V CDR1 and CDR2: SGHRS, YFSETQ. The CDR3 consists of 16 residues. Supplemented by reference TRBV5-1 and TRBJ1-6, the full variable domain reads KAGVTQTPRYLIKTRGQQVTLSCSPISGHRSVSWYQQTPGQGLQFLFEYFSETQRNKGNFPGRFSGRQFSNSRSEMNVSTLELGDSALYLCASSLYGTGAPLPLHFGNGTRLTVT.

The chain couples TRBV2 to TRBJ1-2, with 9 bases lining up with TRBD1. From germline, CDR1 is SNHLY and CDR2 FYNNEI. CDR3 length equals 13 residues. With V trimmed by 6 bases and J by 8 bases, 7 bases remained unmatched. The CDR3, as DNA: TGTGCCAGCAGCTTGACAGGGGGTAGGGGCTACACCTTC. Translation: CASSLTGGRGYTF.